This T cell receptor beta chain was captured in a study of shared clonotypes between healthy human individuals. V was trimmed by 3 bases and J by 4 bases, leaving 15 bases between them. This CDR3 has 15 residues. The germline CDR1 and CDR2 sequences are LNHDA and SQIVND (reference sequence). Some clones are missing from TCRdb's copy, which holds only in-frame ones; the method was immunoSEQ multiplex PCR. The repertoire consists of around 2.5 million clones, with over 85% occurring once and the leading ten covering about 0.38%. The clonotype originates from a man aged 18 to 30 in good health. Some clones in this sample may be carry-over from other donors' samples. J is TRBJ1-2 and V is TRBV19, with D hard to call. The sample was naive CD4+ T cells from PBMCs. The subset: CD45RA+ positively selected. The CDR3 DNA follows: TGTGCCAGTAGTATTATCTCTCGTGGATTCTATGGCTACACCTTC. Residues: CASSIISRGFYGYTF.